This TCR beta chain comes out of a study of blood T cell repertoires in COVID-19. Background on the study: The United States, Italy and Spain were the sources of the acute and convalescent COVID-19 samples.

Source study methods: Reference gene primer amplification in the assay estimated nucleated cell counts. Libraries were prepared by immunoSEQ multiplex PCR; TCRdb keeps only in-frame clonotypes and omits some of them. V and J calls and clone size are those listed in that table; D and trimming were worked out from the DNA. The table records over 100,000 clones, roughly 91% of them present only once. The CDR3 has 14 residues. The germline V gene has CDR1 MNHEY and CDR2 SMNVEV (reference sequence). The V and J ends lost 3 bases and 8 bases respectively, with 13 bases between them. This clonotype was sampled from a man between 60 and 75 years old with COVID-19, enrolled during active disease. This rearrangement joins TRBV27 to TRBJ1-4, with D possibly matching TRBD1 (6 bases). The source material was peripheral blood. CDR3 protein: CASSFNGGREKLFF. DNA of the CDR3: TGTGCCAGCAGTTTCAACGGGGGGCGGGAAAAACTGTTTTTT.